This is a list of T cell receptor beta chains from one sample in a study of T cell responses to AZD1222 COVID-19 vaccine. The data were produced by immunoSEQ multiplex PCR, yet TCRdb's version contains in-frame clones alone and is incomplete. The repertoire holds around 140,000 clones, with approximately 85% as singletons. This specimen consisted of peripheral blood, obtained 28 days after the second dose of the MenACWY control vaccine. The receptors come from an adult who received the MenACWY meningococcal vaccine as a control. Each CDR3 is given with its conserved first and last residue.

TRBV29-1	TRBJ2-3	CSVAGWKGGDTQYF
TRBV7-2	TRBJ1-5	CASSLTQGGSLNQPQHF
TRBV15	TRBJ1-4	CATSRPRGSGEKLFF
TRBV3-1/TRBV3-2	TRBJ2-2	CASSPLQDTGELFF
TRBV7-6	TRBJ2-1	CASRPGPLITSGVNNEQFF
TRBV6-6	TRBJ1-1	CASTQGLMNTEAFF
TRBV4-2	TRBJ2-6	CASSPRDRGGEFVTGANVLTF
TRBV5-8	TRBJ1-6	CASSTPGPQRRNSPLHF
TRBV19	TRBJ2-2	CASSKAGGPDTGELFF
TRBV2	TRBJ1-4	CASMGVTGVSTNEKLFF
TRBV7-9	TRBJ2-2	CASSSSRDPNWDTGELFF
TRBV7-9	TRBJ1-2	CASGGPGDYGYTF
TRBV5-1	TRBJ2-7	CASSFLAGGQYEQYF
TRBV15	TRBJ1-1	CATSRDPQGNTEAFF
TRBV28	TRBJ1-5	CASTTGPSNQPQHF
TRBV5-1	TRBJ2-3	CASSGPSTDTQYF
TRBV5-6	TRBJ1-1	CASSSDMMNTEAFF
TRBV7-3	TRBJ1-1	CASSLEPGQGTSGGAFF
TRBV5-1	TRBJ2-2	CASSDSRAMNTGELFF
TRBV28	TRBJ1-6	CASSSYGTGNSPLHF